This T cell receptor (beta chain) was obtained from a study of blood T cell repertoires in COVID-19. Overall study: There were acute and convalescent COVID-19 samples, and they came from the United States, Italy and Spain. From T cells, B-cell-depleted T cells, or PBMCs came the material, which was cDNA or gDNA.

This clone was counted only a few times. Original methodology: Amplified reference gene primers provided the basis for estimating nucleated cell counts. Sequenced by immunoSEQ multiplex PCR; TCRdb stores in-frame clones only, minus some. The DNA was the basis for D and trimming; V, J and clone size are from that table. The sample lists more than 45,000 clones; around 84% were seen once. Trimming stripped 4 bases from V and 4 bases from J, with 10 bases between. Germline V gives CDR1 LGHNA, CDR2 YNFKEQ. The CDR3 sequence is 13 residues long. Patients from Seattle were sampled longitudinally, starting during active infection.

The clonotype originates from a woman older than 75 with COVID-19, enrolled during active disease. Sequencing used peripheral blood. The rearrangement joins TRBV4-2 to TRBJ1-1, with D unresolved. This CDR3 is CASSPSFRTEAFF. The CDR3 DNA follows: TGTGCCAGCAGCCCCTCTTTTCGCACTGAAGCTTTCTTT.